Following are 19 T cell receptor beta chains from one sample sequenced in a study of Ad26.COV2.S vaccination and SARS-CoV-2 variants. Repertoires were generated with immunoSEQ multiplex PCR, while TCRdb's copy carries only in-frame clones and drops some. The sample includes a few hundred thousand clones, under 90% of them seen just once. The treatment: around 19 received Ad26.COV2.S at low or high dose, single or two shots; 5 received placebo; per-sample allocation not given. Material that was analyzed had been drawn on day 63 after the first vaccine or placebo injection. The source was peripheral blood, collected in a trial of Ad26.COV2.S vaccine versus placebo. Receptor source: a person between 18 and 65 years old who received the Ad26.COV2.S COVID-19 vaccine or a placebo.

The chain combines TRBV7-9 with TRBJ2-1; the D gene is possibly TRBD2 (7 bases). V dropped 7 bases and J dropped 5 bases, with 18 bases sitting between them. The CDR3 runs to 15 residues. The V gene's germline CDR1 is SEHNR and CDR2 FQNEAQ (reference sequence). CDR3 residues: CASTGGGGANNEQFF. The CDR3 nucleotides read TGTGCCAGCACCGGCGGTGGGGGGGCCAACAATGAGCAGTTCTTC.

The chain joins TRBV6-5 to TRBJ2-1, with TRBD2 identical over 14 bases. Germline V lookup: CDR1 MNHEY, CDR2 SVGAGI. This CDR3 is built from 15 residues. V was pared by 8 bases and J by 7 bases, with 7 bases of the junction left unmatched. CDR3 sequence reads: CASCPGLAGENEQFF. CDR3 in DNA: TGTGCCAGCTGCCCGGGACTAGCGGGAGAAAATGAGCAGTTCTTC.

CDR3 sequence (DNA): TGTGCCAGCAGCGTAGGAGGGCCCTGGTCGGGAAACACCATATATTTT. Translating it yields CASSVGGPWSGNTIYF. V usage is TRBV9 and J usage is TRBJ1-3; D call uncertain. The CDR3 contains 16 residues. Trimming removed 0 bases at V and 4 bases at J, with 14 bases between. Germline V gene lookup returns CDR1 SGDLS and CDR2 YYNGEE. The full variable domain, its missing parts supplied by reference TRBV9 and TRBJ1-3, is DSGVTQTPKHLITATGQRVTLRCSPRSGDLSVYWYQQSLDQGLQFLIQYYNGEERAKGNILERFSAQQFPDLHSELNLSSLELGDSALYFCASSVGGPWSGNTIYFGEGSWLTVV.

The rearrangement links TRBV19 to TRBJ1-5, with D possibly TRBD1 on 6 matching bases. V lost 5 bases to trimming and J lost 7 bases, with 18 bases between them. Germline CDR1 and CDR2: LNHDA and SQIVND (reference sequence). The CDR3 has 15 amino acids. The CDR3 loop reads CASSPWGQRGQPQHF. The CDR3 nucleotides read TGTGCCAGTAGTCCGTGGGGACAACGGGGACAGCCCCAGCATTTT.

The genes are TRBV2 and TRBJ2-5; D is possibly TRBD2 (6 bases). V lost 3 bases and J lost 7, with 12 bases in between. There are 13 residues in the CDR3. Germline V lookup: CDR1 SNHLY, CDR2 FYNNEI. The CDR3 DNA sequence: TGTGCCAGCAGTGACGACGGGGGTGGGACCCAGTACTTC. It encodes CASSDDGGGTQYF.

The rearrangement links TRBV6-6 to TRBJ1-1; D may be TRBD1 (5 bases). The ends were cut back, 5 bases at V and 3 bases at J, with 10 bases in the middle. The length of the CDR3 is 13 residues. Germline V gene sequence: CDR1 MNHNY, CDR2 SVGAGI (reference sequence). In DNA, the CDR3 is TGTGCCAGCAGTCTGACGGGGGACACTGAAGCTTTCTTT. Amino acids: CASSLTGDTEAFF.

V is TRBV7-9 and J is TRBJ1-1, with D perhaps matching TRBD1 (6 bases). CDR1 is SEHNR, CDR2 FQNEAQ, per germline (reference sequence). With 5 bases removed from V and 2 bases from J, the gap between germline ends came to 18 bases. This CDR3 is built from 16 residues. The CDR3 DNA sequence: TGTGCCAGCAGCGCAACAGGGTTGGCCACCAACACTGAAGCTTTCTTT. Translated, it gives CASSATGLATNTEAFF.

The chain couples TRBV19 to TRBJ2-4; 7 nucleotides agree with TRBD1. J gave up 7 bases and V 1 base, and 1 base lay outside the gene matches. Germline CDR1 is LNHDA and CDR2 is SQIVND (reference sequence). The CDR3 extends over 13 amino acids. This CDR3 is CASSIVTGNIQYF. CDR3 nucleotides: TGTGCCAGTAGTATAGTGACAGGGAACATTCAGTACTTC.

The chain employs TRBV19 and TRBJ1-1; D gene unclear. Germline V gives CDR1 LNHDA, CDR2 SQIVND (reference sequence). With 7 bases removed from V and 1 base from J, the gap between germline ends came to 13 bases. This CDR3 is 14 amino acids long. The CDR3, as DNA: TGTGCCAGTATGAGGAGGGAGGGGAACACTGAAGCTTTCTTT. This translates into CASMRREGNTEAFF.

The gene calls are TRBV12-5 and TRBJ2-1, with TRBD2 matching over 8 bases. J lost 10 bases, V lost 1 base, and 6 bases had no gene match. The CDR3 contains 14 residues. The germline CDR1 and CDR2 sequences are LGHNT and FRNRAP. The CDR3 protein is CASGLGRLALEQFF. In DNA, the CDR3 is TGTGCTAGTGGTTTGGGCCGACTAGCGCTGGAGCAGTTCTTC.

The chain couples TRBV5-1 to TRBJ1-1; D possibly corresponds to TRBD1 (5 bases). The CDR3 consists of 14 residues. Germline CDR1 is SGHRS and CDR2 is YFSETQ. V lost 0 bases to trimming and J lost 5 bases, with 11 bases between them. CDR3 coding DNA: TGCGCCAGCAGCTTGGGGGTTCCAGGGACTGAAGCTTTCTTT. Amino acids: CASSLGVPGTEAFF. The complete variable domain, with remaining parts taken from reference TRBV5-1 and TRBJ1-1, reads KAGVTQTPRYLIKTRGQQVTLSCSPISGHRSVSWYQQTPGQGLQFLFEYFSETQRNKGNFPGRFSGRQFSNSRSEMNVSTLELGDSALYLCASSLGVPGTEAFFGQGTRLTVV.

This chain links TRBV13 with TRBJ2-3; unclear D gene. CDR1 and CDR2 (germline): PRHDT, FYEKMQ (reference sequence). This CDR3 region has 14 residues. Trimming took off 5 bases at V and 6 bases at J, with 15 bases between the two ends. CDR3 sequence (DNA): TGTGCCAGCAGCCTGGGCCCGAGAGGCGATACGCAGTATTTT. Amino acids: CASSLGPRGDTQYF.

Turning to this clone: Other DNA sequences in the sample encode the same CDR3. The chain has TRBV6-5 and TRBJ2-1; 11 bases fit TRBD2. V was clipped by 5 bases and J by 8 bases; unmatched bases: 5. The CDR3 loop spans 14 amino acids. Germline-derived CDR1 and CDR2 are MNHEY and SVGAGI. The CDR3 nucleotides are TGTGCCAGCAGTCGAACTAGCGGGAGCGATGAGCAGTTCTTC. The encoded protein is CASSRTSGSDEQFF.

This chain joins TRBV27 and TRBJ1-1, with D possibly matching TRBD1 (6 bases). Germline values: CDR1 MNHEY, CDR2 SMNVEV (reference sequence). This CDR3 contains 16 residues. V was cut by 2 bases and J by 3 bases, with 16 bases left in between. The CDR3 spells CASSLLGGAGDTEAFF. CDR3 coding DNA: TGTGCCAGCAGTTTACTTGGGGGCGCCGGGGACACTGAAGCTTTCTTT.

J is TRBJ1-3 and V is TRBV19; no reliable D call. CDR1 is LNHDA and CDR2 is SQIVND in the germline V gene (reference sequence). The CDR3 totals 13 residues. V was trimmed by 5 bases and J by 2 bases, leaving 7 bases between them. The chain's CDR3 is CASSLRTGNTIYF. CDR3 DNA sequence: TGTGCCAGTAGTCTAAGAACTGGAAACACCATATATTTT.

The chain recombines TRBV7-9 with TRBJ1-1; D gene uncertain. The ends were cut back, 1 base at V and 4 bases at J, with 7 bases in the middle. This CDR3 has 13 residues. Per the germline V gene, CDR1 is SEHNR and CDR2 is FQNEAQ (reference sequence). The DNA for the CDR3 is TGTGCCAGCAGCTTAGTGGGGTCCACTGAAGCTTTCTTT. This translates into CASSLVGSTEAFF.

This clone was seen a few times. The DNA for the CDR3 is TGCAGTGCTAACAGGGAGGGCGAGCAGTACTTC. The encoded protein is CSANREGEQYF. The chain has TRBV20-1 and TRBJ2-7; a weak D match, TRBD2 (7 bases). CDR1 and CDR2 (germline): DFQATT, SNEGSKA (reference sequence). With 4 bases removed from V and 6 bases from J, the gap between germline ends came to 10 bases. This CDR3 has 11 residues.

This clone was recorded only once. V usage is TRBV6-4 and J usage is TRBJ1-4; a possible D gene is TRBD1 (6 bases). CDR3 size: 16 residues. From germline, CDR1 is MRHNA and CDR2 SNTAGT. Between the trimmed V and J ends, which lost 6 bases and 3 bases, there was a span of 17 bases. CDR3 protein: CASRGPKRGANEKLFF. CDR3 in DNA: TGTGCCAGCAGGGGACCCAAAAGGGGGGCTAATGAAAAACTGTTTTTT.

The chain employs TRBV14 and TRBJ2-1; 12 bases are a match to TRBD2. Germline V lookup: CDR1 SGHDN, CDR2 FVKESK. V lost 3 bases, J lost 1 base, and 10 bases stayed unmatched. The CDR3 contains 19 residues. CDR3 protein: CASSHSSLAGGRSYNEQFF. CDR3 DNA: TGTGCCAGCAGCCACTCATCCCTAGCGGGAGGGCGGTCCTACAATGAGCAGTTCTTC.